This is a list of T cell receptor beta chains from one sample in a study of response to subunit inactivated influenza vaccine. A single record per CDR3 protein comes from TCRdb applying MiXCR to the RT-PCR reads. The sample lists approximately 480,000 distinct CDR3 sequences, 11% seen once, with about 12% in the top ten. The specimen comprised PBMCs from blood, sampled roughly 45 days after vaccination. These receptors all stem from a man aged 50-60 years who received an inactivated influenza vaccine. CDR3s include the opening cysteine and the closing phenylalanine or tryptophan. Each record gives: clone size, V gene, D gene, J gene, CDR3 protein, CDR3 DNA. D genes are given only for firm matches. Size is omitted from some rows. Given values are once, few, many or a class for expanded clones.

>NA|TRBV6-2/TRBV6-3|TRBD1|TRBJ1-5
CASSSDRGLFVSQPQHF
TGTGCCAGCAGCTCCGACAGGGGGCTCTTTGTGAGTCAGCCCCAGCATTTT
>many|TRBV29-1|NA|TRBJ1-1
CSVDLHGNTEAFF
TGCAGCGTTGACTTACACGGGAACACTGAAGCTTTCTTT
>many|TRBV27|NA|TRBJ2-7
CASRPQTAYEQYF
TGTGCCAGCAGGCCCCAGACAGCCTACGAGCAGTACTTC
>NA|TRBV12-3/TRBV12-4|TRBD2|TRBJ2-2
CASSTSGTNTGELFF
TGTGCCAGCAGTACTAGCGGGACGAACACCGGGGAGCTGTTTTTT
>few|TRBV5-5|NA|TRBJ1-1
CASSLSGQITEAFF
TGTGCCAGCAGCTTGTCGGGCCAGATAACTGAAGCTTTCTTT
>many|TRBV6-1|NA|TRBJ1-2
CASSEVRTRTWGYTF
TGTGCCAGCAGTGAAGTGAGGACACGGACGTGGGGCTACACCTTC
>NA|TRBV12-3/TRBV12-4|NA|TRBJ1-1
CASSLQGSFTEAFF
TGTGCCAGCAGTTTACAGGGAAGTTTTACTGAAGCTTTCTTT
>NA|TRBV7-9|NA|TRBJ1-2
CASGVTGGVGGYTF
TGTGCCAGCGGTGTGACGGGGGGCGTAGGTGGCTACACCTTC
>few|TRBV20-1|NA|TRBJ2-7
CSAARTHEQYF
TGCAGTGCTGCGCGGACTCACGAGCAGTACTTC
>NA|TRBV7-8|TRBD2|TRBJ2-1
CASSLGGRAGNEQFF
TGTGCCAGCAGCTTGGGCGGGAGGGCCGGCAATGAGCAGTTCTTC
>NA|TRBV7-2|NA|TRBJ2-1
CASSSLRKRAHNEQFF
TGTGCCAGCAGCTCCCTCCGCAAGCGGGCCCACAATGAGCAGTTCTTC
>many|TRBV15|NA|TRBJ2-3
CATSRLPAGSSSTDTQYF
TGTGCCACCAGCAGACTACCAGCGGGTTCCTCTAGCACAGATACGCAGTATTTT
>NA|TRBV6-2/TRBV6-3|NA|TRBJ1-2
CASSPGRHGGGYTF
TGTGCCAGCAGTCCCGGAAGACACGGTGGTGGCTACACCTTC
>few|TRBV7-9|NA|TRBJ2-7
CASSLAGGPHSYEQYF
TGTGCCAGCAGCTTAGCCGGAGGTCCCCACTCCTACGAGCAGTACTTC
>NA|TRBV20-1|NA|TRBJ1-1
CSARDGNRGTEAFF
TGCAGTGCTAGAGACGGAAACAGAGGTACTGAAGCTTTCTTT
>NA|TRBV6-2/TRBV6-3|NA|TRBJ2-5
CASSYNGWGAQETQYF
TGTGCCAGCAGTTACAATGGTTGGGGGGCACAAGAGACCCAGTACTTC
>many|TRBV6-6|NA|TRBJ2-1
CASKFSKNNEQFF
TGTGCCAGCAAGTTCAGTAAAAACAATGAGCAGTTCTTC
>few|TRBV5-1|TRBD2|TRBJ2-2
CASSFSPSGDTGELFF
TGCGCCAGCAGCTTTTCTCCTAGCGGGGACACCGGGGAGCTGTTTTTT
>few|TRBV29-1|NA|TRBJ2-5
CSVEDPGETQYF
TGCAGCGTTGAAGATCCGGGAGAGACCCAGTACTTC
>few|TRBV18|NA|TRBJ2-6
CASSPKAGTLDGANVLTF
TGTGCCAGCTCACCAAAGGCAGGAACCCTCGACGGGGCCAACGTCCTGACTTTC
>NA|TRBV10-1|NA|TRBJ2-3
CASSDNGHTDTQYF
TGCGCCAGCAGTGACAACGGACACACAGATACGCAGTATTTT
>many|TRBV18|NA|TRBJ2-6
CASSRSSGANVLTF
TGTGCCAGCTCCAGGAGCTCTGGGGCCAACGTCCTGACTTTC
>NA|TRBV10-3|NA|TRBJ2-7
CAIWDLERQYF
TGTGCCATCTGGGACCTTGAACGGCAGTACTTC
>many|TRBV28|TRBD1|TRBJ2-7
CASSDMDRTKEQYF
TGTGCCAGCAGCGATATGGACAGGACAAAAGAGCAGTACTTC
>few|TRBV10-3|NA|TRBJ1-1
CAISESRARGTEAFF
TGTGCCATCAGTGAGTCTCGGGCTAGGGGCACTGAAGCTTTCTTT
>NA|TRBV20-1|NA|TRBJ2-7
CSAAGTDPYEQYF
TGCAGTGCCGCCGGGACGGACCCCTACGAGCAGTACTTC
>many|TRBV12-3/TRBV12-4|TRBD1|TRBJ1-1
CASSTTGSTEAFF
TGTGCCAGCAGTACGACAGGGTCCACTGAAGCTTTCTTT
>NA|TRBV20-1|TRBD2|TRBJ2-4
CSARIAGENKNIQYF
TGCAGTGCTAGGATAGCGGGAGAGAACAAAAACATTCAGTACTTC
>few|TRBV20-1|NA|TRBJ2-3
CSAWSADWGTDTQYF
TGCAGTGCTTGGTCTGCGGATTGGGGCACAGATACGCAGTATTTT
>few|TRBV3-1|NA|TRBJ1-6
CASSGSTGRHNSPLHF
TGTGCCAGCAGCGGGTCTACGGGACGTCATAATTCGCCCCTCCACTTT
>few|TRBV12-3/TRBV12-4|TRBD1|TRBJ1-1
CASRSGGWNTEAFF
TGTGCCAGCAGATCAGGGGGCTGGAACACTGAAGCTTTCTTT
>many|TRBV6-2/TRBV6-3|NA|TRBJ2-7
CASQNTSRGINLQYF
TGTGCCAGCCAGAACACTAGCCGGGGCATAAATCTCCAGTACTTC
>many|TRBV25-1|NA|TRBJ2-1
CASSQDGYNEQFF
TGTGCCAGCAGTCAGGACGGTTACAATGAGCAGTTCTTC
>few|TRBV12-3/TRBV12-4|NA|TRBJ1-2
CASRNTGRGGYTF
TGTGCCAGCAGGAACACAGGGCGTGGTGGCTACACCTTC
>many|TRBV6-5|NA|TRBJ1-2
CASSYARAYYGYTF
TGTGCCAGCAGTTACGCCCGGGCCTACTATGGCTACACCTTC
>NA|TRBV6-2/TRBV6-3|NA|TRBJ2-5
CASSSVWGKETQYF
TGTGCCAGCAGTTCCGTCTGGGGGAAAGAGACCCAGTACTTC
>many|TRBV5-1|NA|TRBJ2-7
CASSHGGYRLYEQYF
TGCGCCAGCTCCCATGGAGGATACCGACTCTACGAGCAGTACTTC
>NA|TRBV15|TRBD1|TRBJ2-3
CATSRSDRGGADTQYF
TGTGCCACCAGCAGATCCGACAGGGGAGGTGCAGATACGCAGTATTTT
>NA|TRBV20-1|TRBD1|TRBJ2-7
CSVGQGASYEQYF
TGCAGTGTTGGACAGGGCGCTTCCTACGAGCAGTACTTC
>NA|TRBV5-1|NA|TRBJ1-2
CASSLESGANYGYTF
TGCGCCAGCAGCTTGGAATCAGGGGCTAACTATGGCTACACCTTC
>NA|TRBV5-6|NA|TRBJ1-2
CASSIGEAYGYTF
TGTGCCAGCAGCATCGGGGAGGCCTATGGCTACACCTTC
>few|TRBV7-2|TRBD1|TRBJ2-5
CASSSGQGLVTQYF
TGTGCCAGCAGCTCGGGACAGGGGTTGGTGACCCAGTACTTC
>many|TRBV29-1|NA|TRBJ1-2
CSVESPWDYGYTF
TGCAGCGTTGAAAGCCCCTGGGACTATGGCTACACCTTC
>few|TRBV18|NA|TRBJ2-1
CASSLAVKAYNEQFF
TGTGCCAGCTCACTAGCGGTTAAGGCCTACAATGAGCAGTTCTTC
>once|TRBV28|TRBD2|TRBJ2-7
CASHTGGRYEQYF
TGTGCCAGCCATACGGGAGGGCGGTACGAGCAGTACTTC
>many|TRBV20-1|NA|TRBJ2-3
CSAYKAGDTQYF
TGCAGTGCTTACAAAGCGGGAGATACGCAGTATTTT
>NA|TRBV5-4|TRBD2|TRBJ2-4
CASSPIAGHKNIQYF
TGTGCCAGCAGCCCGATAGCGGGGCACAAAAACATTCAGTACTTC
>few|TRBV15|NA|TRBJ2-3
CATSSLGRTGITDTQYF
TGTGCCACCAGCAGCCTGGGGAGAACAGGAATCACAGATACGCAGTATTTT
>few|TRBV7-2|TRBD2|TRBJ2-1
CASSSTSGLFHNEQFF
TGTGCCAGCAGCTCGACTAGCGGGCTTTTCCACAATGAGCAGTTCTTC